Following are 13 T cell receptor beta chains from one sample sequenced in a study of T cells in Graves' hyperthyroidism and ophthalmopathy. Researchers amplified the TCR beta CDR3 regions from RNA transcripts. Primed by the HTBI set, a first-round RT-PCR was run on the TCR CDR3. Each CDR3 protein is one row after TCRdb ran MiXCR on the multiplex PCR reads. The sample consists of hundreds of thousands of distinct CDR3 sequences, roughly 46% of them appearing once. Material: peripheral blood or thyroid tissue (not recorded which). Receptors were obtained from a woman younger than 35 with Graves' hyperthyroidism.

The J gene is TRBJ1-5, the V gene TRBV20-1; D is perhaps TRBD1 (5 bases). The CDR3 is made up of 12 amino acids. The germline gives CDR1 DFQATT, CDR2 SNEGSKA (reference sequence). Trimming took 6 bases from V and 5 from J, leaving 11 bases between them. CDR3 sequence (DNA): TGCAGTGCCTCAGGGCCGGATCAGCCCCAGCATTTT. This translates into CSASGPDQPQHF.

This clonotype occurred many times. The rearrangement links TRBV12-3 or TRBV12-4 to TRBJ2-7; the D is unclear. CDR3 size: 14 residues. V was trimmed by 3 bases and J by 3 bases, leaving 12 bases between them. CDR3 sequence: CASSLQSDGYEQYF. The CDR3 bases are TGTGCCAGCAGTTTGCAATCGGACGGCTACGAGCAGTACTTC.

Remarks on this clonotype: The junction shows a germline mismatch at one end, possibly a read error. The chain employs TRBV5-5 and TRBJ2-7; D call uncertain. The CDR3 length is 15 residues. Germline CDR1 is SGHKS and CDR2 is YYEKEE (reference sequence). The CDR3 DNA reads as TGCGCCAGCAGCTTGAGAGCGAGCAGCCCCTACGAGCAGTACTTC. Translated: CASSLRASSPYEQYF.

The CDR3 nucleotides read TGTGCCAGCAGCCCCAGGGACAGCACTTACGAGCAGTACTTC. This sequence encodes CASSPRDSTYEQYF. This chain connects TRBV7-9 to TRBJ2-7; 7 bases are a match to TRBD1. Germline V gene data show CDR1 as SEHNR and CDR2 as FQNEAQ (reference sequence). The CDR3 contains 14 residues. The V and J ends lost 5 bases and 4 bases, in that order; junction bases with no gene match: 8.

V is TRBV29-1 and J is TRBJ2-7; the D gene is possibly TRBD1 (7 bases). The DNA end is a closer match to TRBJ2-1, so the J assignment may be wrong. CDR3 size: 13 residues. Germline assignment: CDR1 SQVTM and CDR2 ANQGSEA. CDR3 loop: CSVEDQGEDEQFF. The DNA of the CDR3 is TGCAGCGTTGAAGATCAGGGGGAGGATGAGCAGTTCTTC.

This CDR3 reads CSAITPQGHQPQHF. CDR3 nucleotides: TGCAGTGCAATAACACCACAGGGGCATCAGCCCCAGCATTTT. The rearrangement links TRBV20-1 to TRBJ1-5, with TRBD1 identical over 7 bases. The trim removed 6 bases at V and 5 bases at J, leaving 10 bases unmatched. CDR3 length equals 14 residues. Germline V lookup: CDR1 DFQATT, CDR2 SNEGSKA (reference sequence).

There are a few counts of this clonotype. This chain joins TRBV25-1 and TRBJ2-2, with no clear D. The CDR3 is 14 residues long. Germline assignment: CDR1 MGHDK and CDR2 SYGVNS. V lost 6 bases to trimming and J lost 7 bases, with 15 bases between them. The CDR3 DNA reads TGTGCCAGCAGCCGCCCTCGGGTAATCGGGGAGCTGTTTTTT. It encodes CASSRPRVIGELFF.

Comment on this clonotype: Just one base apart from a much larger clone, this may be a read error. The chain links TRBV25-1 to TRBJ1-6; possibly TRBD1 for D (5 bases). Trimming removed 5 bases at V and 10 bases at J, with 15 bases between. The CDR3 loop spans 14 amino acids. Germline V gene data show CDR1 as MGHDK and CDR2 as SYGVNS. The CDR3 DNA reads as TGTGCCAGCAGTTACCCCAGGGATTACTCACCCCTCCACTTT. Protein product: CASSYPRDYSPLHF. The full variable domain, its missing parts supplied by reference TRBV25-1 and TRBJ1-6, is EADIYQTPRYLVIGTGKKITLECSQTMGHDKMYWYQQDPGMELHLIHYSYGVNSTEKGDLSSESTVSRIRTEHFPLTLESARPSHTSQYLCASSYPRDYSPLHFGNGTRLTVT.

The chain is built from TRBV12-3 or TRBV12-4 and TRBJ1-2; D gene uncertain. The V gene lost 2 bases and the J gene lost 3 bases, with 19 bases spanning the gap. The CDR3 covers 17 residues. In DNA form, the CDR3 reads TGTGCCAGCAGTTTAAGACGTGCGGGCCTAACGGACTATGGCTACACCTTC. Its protein is CASSLRRAGLTDYGYTF.

This clonotype has just a few counts. The chain has TRBV4-2 and TRBJ1-2; weak D call: TRBD1 (5 bases). CDR3 size: 13 residues. Germline assignment: CDR1 LGHNA and CDR2 YNFKEQ. The ends were cut back, 5 bases at V and 5 bases at J, with 12 bases in the middle. CDR3 region: CASSASGPYGYTF. CDR3 nucleotides: TGTGCCAGCAGCGCATCGGGACCGTATGGCTACACCTTC.

The rearrangement uses TRBV20-1 and TRBJ1-2, with D tentatively TRBD1 (5 bases). With 3 bases removed from V and 4 bases from J, the gap between germline ends came to 15 bases. The CDR3 contains 14 residues. Germline V gene lookup returns CDR1 DFQATT and CDR2 SNEGSKA (reference sequence). The CDR3 reads CSASGSGRTYGYTF. CDR3 DNA sequence: TGCAGTGCTAGTGGTTCGGGGCGTACCTATGGCTACACCTTC.

The chain recombines TRBV14 with TRBJ2-5, with a tentative D call TRBD2 (6 bases). The CDR3 runs 15 residues. CDR1 is SGHDN, CDR2 FVKESK, per germline. V dropped 0 bases and J dropped 6 bases, with 14 bases sitting between them. In DNA form, the CDR3 reads TGTGCCAGCAGCCAAGAATGGTCGGGAGCGCAGACCCAGTACTTC. It translates to CASSQEWSGAQTQYF.

In its sample, this clonotype was seen a few times. The V call is TRBV14, the J call TRBJ1-4; maybe TRBD1 (6 bases). This CDR3 is built from 13 residues. V lost 0 bases and J 10 bases, leaving 9 bases between the germline ends. CDR1 and CDR2 (germline): SGHDN, FVKESK. CDR3 DNA sequence: TGTGCCAGCAGCCAAGAACAGGGTGGAAAACTGTTTTTT. This gives the protein CASSQEQGGKLFF. The whole variable domain, filled in from reference TRBV14 and TRBJ1-4, reads EAGVTQFPSHSVIEKGQTVTLRCDPISGHDNLYWYRRVMGKEIKFLLHFVKESKQDESGMPNNRFLAERTGGTYSTLKVQPAELEDSGVYFCASSQEQGGKLFFGSGTQLSVL.